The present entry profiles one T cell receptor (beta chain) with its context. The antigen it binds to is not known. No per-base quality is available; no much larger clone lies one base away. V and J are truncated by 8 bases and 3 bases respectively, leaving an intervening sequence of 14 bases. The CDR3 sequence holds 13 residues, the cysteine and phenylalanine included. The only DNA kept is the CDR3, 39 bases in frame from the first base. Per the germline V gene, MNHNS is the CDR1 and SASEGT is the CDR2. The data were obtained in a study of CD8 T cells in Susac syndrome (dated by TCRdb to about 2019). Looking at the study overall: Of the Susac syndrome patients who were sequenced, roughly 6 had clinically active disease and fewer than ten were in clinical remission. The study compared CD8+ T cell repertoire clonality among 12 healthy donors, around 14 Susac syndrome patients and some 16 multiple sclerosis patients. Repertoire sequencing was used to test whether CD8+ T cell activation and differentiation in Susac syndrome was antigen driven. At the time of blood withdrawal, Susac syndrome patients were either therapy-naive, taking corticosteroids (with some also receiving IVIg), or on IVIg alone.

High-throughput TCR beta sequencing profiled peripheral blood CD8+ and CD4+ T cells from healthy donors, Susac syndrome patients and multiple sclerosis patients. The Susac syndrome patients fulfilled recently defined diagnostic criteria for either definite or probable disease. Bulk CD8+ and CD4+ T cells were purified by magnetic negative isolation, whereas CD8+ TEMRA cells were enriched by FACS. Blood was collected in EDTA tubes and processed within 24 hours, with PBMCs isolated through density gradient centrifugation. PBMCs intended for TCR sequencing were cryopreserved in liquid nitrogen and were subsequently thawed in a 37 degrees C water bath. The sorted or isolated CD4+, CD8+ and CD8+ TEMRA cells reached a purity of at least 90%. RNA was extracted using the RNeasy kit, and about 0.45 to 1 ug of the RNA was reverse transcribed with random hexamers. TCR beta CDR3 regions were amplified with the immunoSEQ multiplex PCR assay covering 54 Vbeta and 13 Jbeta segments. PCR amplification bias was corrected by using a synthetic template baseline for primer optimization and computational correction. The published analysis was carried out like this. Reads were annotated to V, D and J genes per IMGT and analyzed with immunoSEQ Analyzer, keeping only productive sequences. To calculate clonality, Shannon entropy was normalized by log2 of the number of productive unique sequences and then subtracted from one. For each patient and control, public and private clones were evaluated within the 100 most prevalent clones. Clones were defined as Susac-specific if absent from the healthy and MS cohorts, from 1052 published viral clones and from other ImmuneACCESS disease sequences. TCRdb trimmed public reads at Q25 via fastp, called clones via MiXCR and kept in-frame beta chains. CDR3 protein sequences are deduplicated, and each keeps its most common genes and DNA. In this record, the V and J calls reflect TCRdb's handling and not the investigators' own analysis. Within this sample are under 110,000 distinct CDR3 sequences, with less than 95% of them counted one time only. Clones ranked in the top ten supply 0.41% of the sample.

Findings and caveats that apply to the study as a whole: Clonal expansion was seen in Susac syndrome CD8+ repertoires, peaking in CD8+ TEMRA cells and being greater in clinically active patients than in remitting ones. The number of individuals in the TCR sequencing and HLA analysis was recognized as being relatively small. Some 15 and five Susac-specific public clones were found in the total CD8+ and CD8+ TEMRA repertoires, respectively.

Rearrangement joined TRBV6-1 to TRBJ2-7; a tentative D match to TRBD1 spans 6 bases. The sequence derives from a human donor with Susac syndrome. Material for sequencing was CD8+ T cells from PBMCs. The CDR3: CASRRDIYYEQYF. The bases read TGTGCCAGCCGACGGGACATTTACTACGAGCAGTACTTC.